These 19 T cell receptor beta chains came from one sample sequenced in a study of blood T cell repertoires in COVID-19. The repertoire was sequenced with immunoSEQ multiplex PCR; TCRdb's copy has only in-frame clones and lacks some. This table holds 250,000 to 350,000 clones, 90% found once. Sequencing was carried out using PBMCs or T cells enriched from blood (not recorded which). These receptors all come from a woman younger than 35 with acute COVID-19.

The genes are TRBV28 and TRBJ1-4, with TRBD1 matching over 7 bases. V was clipped by 6 bases and J by 4 bases; unmatched bases: 17. This CDR3 comprises 18 residues. The V gene's germline CDR1 is MDHEN and CDR2 SYDVKM. This chain's CDR3 is CASRGVGDSRFYNEKLFF. The CDR3 DNA reads as TGTGCCAGCAGAGGTGTTGGGGACAGTAGATTTTATAATGAAAAACTGTTTTTT.

The chain links TRBV11-3 to TRBJ2-5; D not certain. CDR1 is SGHNT, CDR2 YENEEA, per germline. The CDR3 runs 15 residues. Trimming removed 1 base at V and 3 bases at J, with 12 bases between. The DNA of the CDR3 is TGTGCCAGCAGCTTAGGTTTTTCAGTTGAAGAGACCCAGTACTTC. Protein sequence: CASSLGFSVEETQYF.

The rearrangement joins TRBV28 to TRBJ2-6; possible D gene TRBD1, 6 bases. The CDR3 runs 16 residues. In germline, CDR1 is MDHEN, CDR2 SYDVKM. V shed 4 bases and J shed 0 bases, with 10 bases lying between them. In DNA form, the CDR3 reads TGTGCCAGCAGTTCGACAGGCCCCTCTGGGGCCAACGTCCTGACTTTC. Translated, it gives CASSSTGPSGANVLTF.

The chain joins TRBV19 to TRBJ2-1; D ambiguous. CDR3 length equals 16 residues. CDR1 is LNHDA and CDR2 is SQIVND in the germline V gene (reference sequence). Between the trimmed V and J ends, which lost 0 bases and 3 bases, there was a span of 12 bases. The CDR3 nucleotides are TGTGCCAGTAGTATAGATCGCTCAGGAATCTACAATGAGCAGTTCTTC. This gives the protein CASSIDRSGIYNEQFF.

The chain combines TRBV18 with TRBJ1-3; no firm D call. CDR3 length: 13 amino acids. V lost 6 bases and J lost 0, with 6 bases in between. Germline V CDR1 and CDR2: KGHSH, LQKENI. CDR3 DNA sequence: TGTGCCAGCTCTTACAGCTCTGGAAACACCATATATTTT. It translates to CASSYSSGNTIYF.

This chain joins TRBV6-1 and TRBJ1-2; no clear D gene. CDR3 size: 11 residues. Germline assignment: CDR1 MNHNS and CDR2 SASEGT. V was cut by 3 bases and J by 13 bases, with 12 bases left in between. CDR3 in amino acids: CASSDPQVLTF. The DNA for the CDR3 is TGTGCCAGCAGTGATCCGCAGGTCCTCACCTTC.

The CDR3 sequence is CASSQSDRGYEQYF. The CDR3 DNA reads TGTGCCAGCAGCCAATCGGACAGGGGTTACGAGCAGTACTTC. The V and J genes are TRBV3-1 (or the pseudogene TRBV3-2) and TRBJ2-7, with TRBD1 matching 9 bases. The CDR3 length is 14 residues. Looked up from germline, CDR1 is LGHDT and CDR2 is YNNKEL (reference sequence). Trimming took 2 bases from V and 4 from J; bases not matched to a gene: 3.

The gene calls are TRBV9 and TRBJ1-6; 9 bases are shared with TRBD1. CDR1 SGDLS and CDR2 YYNGEE come from the germline V gene. Germline trimming cut 3 bases from V and 7 bases from J; bases unmatched to any gene: 5. The CDR3 has 15 amino acids. CDR3 in amino acids: CASSGLGTGNSPLHF. Written as DNA, the CDR3 is TGTGCCAGCAGCGGCCTAGGGACAGGGAATTCACCCCTCCACTTT.

This chain's CDR3 is CAWHGGSNQPQHF. The CDR3 bases are TGTGCCTGGCATGGGGGGTCCAATCAGCCCCAGCATTTT. The chain is built from TRBV30 and TRBJ1-5; a possible D gene is TRBD1 (5 bases). V lost 5 bases and J lost 3, with 11 bases in between. In germline, CDR1 is GTSNPN, CDR2 SVGIG (reference sequence). The CDR3 is 13 amino acids.

V usage is TRBV27 and J usage is TRBJ1-4, with a weak D call TRBD1 (5 bases). The V and J ends lost 2 bases and 1 base respectively, with 14 bases between them. The CDR3 spans 17 residues. From germline, CDR1 is MNHEY and CDR2 SMNVEV (reference sequence). CDR3 region: CASSLSLQGGTNEKLFF. CDR3 in DNA: TGTGCCAGCAGTTTAAGCCTGCAGGGCGGAACTAATGAAAAACTGTTTTTT.

The chain is built from TRBV28 and TRBJ2-4; D unclear. The V end lost 2 bases, the J end lost 9 bases, and 11 bases lay between the germline ends. The CDR3 runs to 13 residues. CDR1 MDHEN and CDR2 SYDVKM come from the germline V gene. CDR3 nucleotides: TGTGCCAGCAGTTTAACCCTAGGTCGCATTCAGTACTTC. The encoded protein is CASSLTLGRIQYF.

The chain carries TRBV3-1 (or the pseudogene TRBV3-2) and TRBJ2-3; weak D call: TRBD1 (5 bases). Trimming stripped 4 bases from V and 0 bases from J, with 11 bases between. CDR1 and CDR2 from the germline V gene are LGHDT and YNNKEL (reference sequence). CDR3 size: 15 residues. In nucleotides, the CDR3 is TGTGCCAGCAGCCCCTGGGGCCCTAGCACAGATACGCAGTATTTT. This translates into CASSPWGPSTDTQYF.

Details on this clone: The same CDR3 can be traced to other DNA sequences in this sample. The chain recombines TRBV5-1 with TRBJ2-7; the match to TRBD2 covers 7 bases. The germline V gene has CDR1 SGHRS and CDR2 YFSETQ. The V segment lost 0 bases and the J segment 0 bases; nucleotides outside the gene matches: 0. There are 14 residues in the CDR3. The CDR3 here is CASSLASGSYEQYF. Written as DNA, the CDR3 is TGCGCCAGCAGCTTGGCTAGCGGCTCCTACGAGCAGTACTTC.

This chain joins TRBV7-3 and TRBJ2-1, with TRBD2 matching over 14 bases. V gave up 5 bases and J gave up 0 bases; unmatched junction bases: 12. The CDR3 runs 20 residues. Germline V lookup: CDR1 SGHTA, CDR2 FQGTGA. The CDR3 spells CASSVGTSGSVSSSYNEQFF. CDR3 bases: TGTGCCAGCAGCGTTGGGACTAGCGGGAGCGTCTCAAGCTCCTACAATGAGCAGTTCTTC.

This chain links TRBV28 with TRBJ2-7; tentatively, D is TRBD1 (6 bases). Germline-derived CDR1 and CDR2 are MDHEN and SYDVKM. The CDR3 runs 14 residues. V gave up 5 bases and J gave up 4 bases, with 15 bases separating them. CDR3 residues: CASSAAGAQYEQYF. Here the CDR3 DNA reads TGTGCCAGCAGTGCCGCAGGGGCCCAGTACGAGCAGTACTTC.

The chain has TRBV27 and TRBJ2-1; TRBD2 matches 14 bases. V gave up 4 bases and J gave up 8 bases; unmatched junction bases: 16. Looked up from germline, CDR1 is MNHEY and CDR2 is SMNVEV (reference sequence). This CDR3 contains 19 residues. The CDR3 nucleotides are TGTGCCAGCAGTTCCATGGCCCAGACTAGCGGGAGGGCCAGGTATGAGCAGTTCTTC. The encoded protein is CASSSMAQTSGRARYEQFF.

J is TRBJ1-3 and V is TRBV19; TRBD1 might be the D (6 bases). The CDR3 has 15 amino acids. The V gene's germline CDR1 is LNHDA and CDR2 SQIVND (reference sequence). The germline V and J ends were trimmed by 5 bases and 0 bases, with 11 bases remaining between them. The DNA for the CDR3 is TGTGCCAGTAGTCGGACAGTCACCTCTGGAAACACCATATATTTT. Its translation: CASSRTVTSGNTIYF.

The chain combines TRBV6-1 with TRBJ2-1; 7 nucleotides line up with TRBD2. Per the germline V gene, CDR1 is MNHNS and CDR2 is SASEGT. The CDR3 totals 15 residues. J was trimmed by 4 bases and V by 3 bases; bases with no gene match: 6. The DNA of the CDR3 is TGTGCCAGCAGTGAGACTAGCAGTTATTACAATGAGCAGTTCTTC. This encodes CASSETSSYYNEQFF.

In its sample, this clone was seen once. This chain links TRBV13 with TRBJ2-6; D unresolved. The CDR3 runs 18 residues. Germline CDR1 PRHDT, CDR2 FYEKMQ (reference sequence). Trimming stripped 1 base from V and 0 bases from J, with 13 bases between. Written as DNA, the CDR3 is TGTGCCAGCAGCTTAGCTCTGGGCCCGAGCTCTGGGGCCAACGTCCTGACTTTC. This sequence encodes CASSLALGPSSGANVLTF. Complete variable domain (other parts from reference TRBV13 and TRBJ2-6): AAGVIQSPRHLIKEKRETATLKCYPIPRHDTVYWYQQGPGQDPQFLISFYEKMQSDKGSIPDRFSAQQFSDYHSELNMSSLELGDSALYFCASSLALGPSSGANVLTFGAGSRLTVL.